These 24 T cell receptor beta chains were all obtained from the same sample, sequenced in a study of blood T cells in healthy people across ages. The second PCR ran about 6 to 11 cycles with a sample-barcoded 5' primer and J-beta primers. In TCRdb, the 5' RACE reads were re-called with MiXCR into one record per CDR3 protein. The sample includes about 1,600,000 distinct CDR3 sequences, roughly 40% of them seen just once. Sample: blood. These receptor sequences come from a woman under 30 in good health.

There are a few counts of this clonotype. The chain is built from TRBV6-1 and TRBJ2-4, with D perhaps TRBD1 (5 bases). Deletions cut 2 bases from V and 3 bases from J, with 8 bases between. Germline CDR1 reads MNHNS; CDR2 reads SASEGT. CDR3 length: 14 amino acids. In DNA, the CDR3 is TGTGCCAGCAGTGAAAGACAGATCAAAAACATTCAGTACTTC. Encoded protein: CASSERQIKNIQYF.

The chain uses TRBV24-1 and TRBJ2-1; D possibly corresponds to TRBD2 (5 bases). CDR3 length: 13 residues. CDR1 is KGHDR and CDR2 is SFDVKD in the germline V gene. The V gene lost 8 bases and the J gene lost 2 bases, with 9 bases spanning the gap. CDR3 DNA: TGTGCCACCAACCCGGGGACCTACAATGAGCAGTTCTTC. Amino acid sequence: CATNPGTYNEQFF.

This clonotype was counted a single time. J is TRBJ2-5 and V is TRBV30; D perhaps matches TRBD2 (5 bases). The CDR3 is made up of 13 amino acids. The germline V and J ends were trimmed by 3 bases and 5 bases, with 13 bases remaining between them. From germline, CDR1 is GTSNPN and CDR2 SVGIG (reference sequence). CDR3 residues: CAWSRATMETQYF. CDR3 DNA: TGTGCCTGGAGCCGTGCGACTATGGAGACCCAGTACTTC.

V gene TRBV6-6 combines with J gene TRBJ2-6; possible D gene TRBD1, 6 bases. Trimming left V 6 bases short and J 0 bases short, with 12 bases between. CDR1 and CDR2 from the germline V gene are MNHNY and SVGAGI (reference sequence). The CDR3 consists of 16 residues. The CDR3 sequence: CASRSTDSSGANVLTF. CDR3 coding DNA: TGTGCCAGCAGATCGACGGACAGCTCTGGGGCCAACGTCCTGACTTTC.

This clonotype was found a few times. The CDR3 sequence: CASSVDDRISYEQYF. The CDR3, as DNA: TGTGCCAGCAGCGTAGATGACAGGATCTCCTACGAGCAGTACTTC. The chain combines TRBV9 with TRBJ2-7, with D possibly being TRBD1 (6 bases). The germline V gene has CDR1 SGDLS and CDR2 YYNGEE. The CDR3 is 15 residues long. The V end was cut by 0 bases, the J end by 0 bases, with 10 bases between.

A note on this clonotype: Because it lacks the conserved phenylalanine or tryptophan at the end, this CDR3 is likely a read error. The chain employs TRBV7-9 and TRBJ2-4; D not resolved. The assigned J gene may be wrong: the sequence end matches TRBJ2-7 better. The CDR3 sequence is 11 residues long. Germline V gene data show CDR1 as SEHNR and CDR2 as FQNEAQ (reference sequence). DNA of the CDR3: TGTGCCAGCAGCTTAGCCGGCGAGCAGTACATC. This sequence encodes CASSLAGEQYI.

The rearrangement uses TRBV28 and TRBJ2-1, with D perhaps matching TRBD2 (6 bases). Per germline, CDR1 MDHEN and CDR2 SYDVKM. V gave up 2 bases and J gave up 7 bases, with 15 bases separating them. The CDR3 totals 15 residues. The CDR3 coding sequence is TGTGCCAGCAGTTTAGGCGGGGCTACCGAAAATGAGCAGTTCTTC. Its translation is CASSLGGATENEQFF.

This clonotype showed up just a few times. The CDR3 is CASSQEPGSKQFF. In DNA form, the CDR3 reads TGTGCCAGCAGCCAAGAACCCGGGAGTAAGCAGTTCTTC. This chain connects TRBV3-1 to TRBJ2-1; tentatively, D is TRBD2 (6 bases). V lost 0 bases, J lost 11 bases, and 11 bases lay in between. Germline V gene sequence: CDR1 LGHDT, CDR2 YNNKEL (reference sequence). The CDR3 length is 13 residues.

V and J are TRBV7-2 and TRBJ1-5; tentative D call: TRBD1 (5 bases). This CDR3 spans 15 amino acids. V was shortened by 8 bases and J by 10 bases, with 24 bases between the two germline ends. Germline V lookup: CDR1 SGHTA, CDR2 FQGNSA. The CDR3 region has the DNA TGTGCCAGCTCCCGGGGGAACCCTCGTGGTTCCCCCCAGCATTTT. This encodes CASSRGNPRGSPQHF.

The chain joins TRBV18 to TRBJ2-5, with TRBD2 matching over 8 bases. Germline V gives CDR1 KGHSH, CDR2 LQKENI. The CDR3 spans 16 residues. J gave up 3 bases and V 4 bases, and 10 bases lay outside the gene matches. This CDR3 reads CASSQIPGTRKETQYF. In DNA form, the CDR3 reads TGTGCCAGCTCACAAATCCCCGGGACTAGAAAAGAGACCCAGTACTTC.

The chain links TRBV18 to TRBJ1-1; D is uncertain. The germline V gene has CDR1 KGHSH and CDR2 LQKENI. With 0 bases removed from V and 0 bases from J, the gap between germline ends came to 11 bases. The CDR3 spans 16 residues. The CDR3 DNA follows: TGTGCCAGCTCACCACCAACTTCACTGTTGAACACTGAAGCTTTCTTT. It encodes CASSPPTSLLNTEAFF.

This clonotype appeared a single time. This may be a read error: a much more frequent sequence differs by one nucleotide. V gene TRBV19 combines with J gene TRBJ2-1; 7 nucleotides align to TRBD1. The CDR3 contains 15 residues. CDR1 and CDR2 (germline): LNHDA, SQIVND (reference sequence). The ends lost 5 bases at V and 10 bases at J; junction bases unmatched: 14. The CDR3 nucleotides read TGTGCCAGTAGTTATACAGGGGAGAGCTCCTACGAGCAGTTCTTC. The encoded protein is CASSYTGESSYEQFF.

The rearrangement joins TRBV20-1 to TRBJ2-5; 13 nucleotides agree with TRBD2. The CDR3 has 16 residues. The germline V gene encodes CDR1 DFQATT and CDR2 SNEGSKA (reference sequence). V was clipped by 3 bases and J by 5 bases; unmatched bases: 9. CDR3 sequence reads: CSARARTSGRGETQYF. Here the CDR3 DNA reads TGCAGTGCTAGGGCTAGGACTAGCGGGAGAGGCGAGACCCAGTACTTC.

This clonotype was counted ten times or more. The gene calls are TRBV29-1 and TRBJ2-1, with 9 bases aligning to TRBD2. Per germline, CDR1 SQVTM and CDR2 ANQGSEA. J was trimmed by 7 bases and V by 3 bases; bases with no gene match: 1. The CDR3 consists of 12 residues. CDR3 coding DNA: TGCAGCGTTGAGCGGGGGGGGAATGAGCAGTTCTTC. It is translated as CSVERGGNEQFF.

This clonotype appeared a single time. The V and J genes are TRBV28 and TRBJ1-4; weak D call: TRBD1 (5 bases). Germline V gene sequence: CDR1 MDHEN, CDR2 SYDVKM. There are 16 residues in the CDR3. Trimming pared 6 bases from V and 8 bases from J, leaving 22 bases between. The CDR3 DNA reads as TGTGCCAGCAGCCCCCCGGCGGGGGTACAGGAGGAAAAACTGTTTTTT. Encoded protein: CASSPPAGVQEEKLFF. Combining the CDR3 with reference TRBV28 and TRBJ1-4 gives the whole variable domain DVKVTQSSRYLVKRTGEKVFLECVQDMDHENMFWYRQDPGLGLRLIYFSYDVKMKEKGDIPEGYSVSREKKERFSLILESASTNQTSMYLCASSPPAGVQEEKLFFGSGTQLSVL.

The chain employs TRBV7-9 and TRBJ2-3; 9 nucleotides match TRBD1. J lost 5 bases, V lost 3 bases, and 3 bases had no gene match. This CDR3 has 14 residues. Germline CDR1 and CDR2: SEHNR and FQNEAQ (reference sequence). CDR3 in amino acids: CASSLGQGRDTQYF. DNA of the CDR3: TGTGCCAGCAGCTTGGGACAGGGAAGAGATACGCAGTATTTT.

The chain links TRBV20-1 to TRBJ2-1; 10 bases align to TRBD2. Trimming removed 5 bases from V and 1 base from J; junction bases left unmatched: 2. The CDR3 has 14 residues. Germline V gives CDR1 DFQATT, CDR2 SNEGSKA (reference sequence). CDR3 region: CSALAGVSYNEQFF. CDR3 coding DNA: TGCAGTGCTCTAGCGGGAGTTTCCTACAATGAGCAGTTCTTC.

In this sample, this clonotype turned up once. The chain couples TRBV10-1 to TRBJ2-5; D gene uncertain. There are 12 residues in the CDR3. CDR1 WNHNN and CDR2 SYGVQD come from the germline V gene (reference sequence). V was cut by 2 bases and J by 9 bases, with 10 bases left in between. The CDR3 here is CASSEPSGPQYF. The CDR3 nucleotides are TGCGCCAGCAGTGAGCCTTCTGGGCCCCAGTACTTC.

The gene calls are TRBV6-1 and TRBJ1-1; D is unclear. The CDR3 has 14 residues. V lost 8 bases and J 0 bases, leaving 13 bases between the germline ends. Germline-derived CDR1 and CDR2 are MNHNS and SASEGT. This CDR3 is CASPPEAMNTEAFF. Here the CDR3 DNA reads TGTGCCAGCCCCCCAGAGGCAATGAACACTGAAGCTTTCTTT.

This clonotype occurred many times. This rearrangement joins TRBV29-1 to TRBJ2-3, with 7 bases that match TRBD1. Germline CDR1 reads SQVTM; CDR2 reads ANQGSEA. The CDR3 has 14 amino acids. The junction had 10 bases not matched to a gene; V was cut back by 6 bases and J by 4 bases. This CDR3 reads CSVETGLSSDTQYF. CDR3 sequence (DNA): TGCAGCGTAGAGACAGGGTTGAGTTCAGATACGCAGTATTTT.

V gene TRBV28 combines with J gene TRBJ1-5; D uncertain. This CDR3 is 14 amino acids long. CDR1 is MDHEN, CDR2 SYDVKM, per germline. With 2 bases removed from V and 6 bases from J, the gap between germline ends came to 11 bases. The CDR3 sequence is CASSLTGSPQPQHF. The CDR3 DNA reads TGTGCCAGCAGTTTAACGGGTTCGCCTCAGCCCCAGCATTTT. Supplemented by reference TRBV28 and TRBJ1-5, the full variable domain reads DVKVTQSSRYLVKRTGEKVFLECVQDMDHENMFWYRQDPGLGLRLIYFSYDVKMKEKGDIPEGYSVSREKKERFSLILESASTNQTSMYLCASSLTGSPQPQHFGDGTRLSIL.

J is TRBJ2-1 and V is TRBV5-6; 8 nucleotides agree with TRBD1. This CDR3 has 16 residues. The germline V gene has CDR1 SGHDT and CDR2 YYEEEE. V was pared by 0 bases and J by 6 bases, with 8 bases of the junction left unmatched. The CDR3 here is CASSLEWTGKGNEQFF. The CDR3 nucleotides are TGTGCCAGCAGCTTGGAATGGACAGGGAAAGGCAATGAGCAGTTCTTC.

DNA of the CDR3: TGTGCCAGCAGCAAACTAGCGGGAGGGGAGACCCAGTACTTC. Protein: CASSKLAGGETQYF. The chain employs TRBV2 and TRBJ2-5; 13 bases align to TRBD2. Germline V gives CDR1 SNHLY, CDR2 FYNNEI. The CDR3 runs to 14 residues. Trimming took 6 bases from V and 5 from J; bases not matched to a gene: 3.

This clonotype has just a few counts. The chain uses TRBV3-1 and TRBJ2-5, with D perhaps matching TRBD1 or TRBD2 (5 bases each). Germline V lookup: CDR1 LGHDT, CDR2 YNNKEL (reference sequence). This CDR3 is built from 16 residues. Trimming stripped 7 bases from V and 1 base from J, with 19 bases between. The CDR3 coding sequence is TGTGCCAGCACCAAGTCCAGTGGGGGAACCCAAGAGACCCAGTACTTC. It yields the protein CASTKSSGGTQETQYF.